This T cell receptor (beta chain) was captured in a study of early T cells in non-severe SARS-CoV-2 infection. Study-wide points: Matching against VDJdb likely underestimated virus-specific expansions, favoring anti-spike CD8.

Using its own MiXCR run on the 5' RACE reads, TCRdb lists one record per CDR3 protein. The table includes about 80,000 distinct CDR3 sequences, roughly a sixth detected once. Of note for this clonotype: Its antigen is not identified.

The TCR was taken from an adult who was a healthcare worker with PCR-confirmed SARS-CoV-2 infection or an uninfected control (not recorded which). The sequenced material came from whole blood.

CDR3 sequence (DNA): TGTGCCAGCAGTGAAGGACTCCGAGAGACCCAGTACTTC. Translating gives CASSEGLRETQYF. The V call is TRBV6-1, the J call TRBJ2-5; D gene uncertain. Trimming stripped 1 base from V and 4 bases from J, with 7 bases between. The CDR3 consists of 13 residues. Germline CDR1 is MNHNS and CDR2 is SASEGT.